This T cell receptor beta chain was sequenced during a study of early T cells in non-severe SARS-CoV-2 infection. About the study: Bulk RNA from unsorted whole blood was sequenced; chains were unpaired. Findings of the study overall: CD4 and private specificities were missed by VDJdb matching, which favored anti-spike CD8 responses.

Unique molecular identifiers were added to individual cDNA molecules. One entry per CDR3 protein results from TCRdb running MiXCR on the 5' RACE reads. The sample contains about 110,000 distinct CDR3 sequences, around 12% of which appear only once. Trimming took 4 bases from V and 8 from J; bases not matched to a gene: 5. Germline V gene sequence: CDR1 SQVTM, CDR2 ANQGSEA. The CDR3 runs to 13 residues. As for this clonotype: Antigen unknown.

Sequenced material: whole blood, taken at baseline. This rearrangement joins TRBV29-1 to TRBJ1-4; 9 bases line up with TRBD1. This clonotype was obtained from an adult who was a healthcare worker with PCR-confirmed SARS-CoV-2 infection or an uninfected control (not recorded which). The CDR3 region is CSVVTGGLEKLFF. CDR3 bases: TGCAGCGTTGTGACAGGGGGACTAGAAAAACTGTTTTTT.